Presented here are 4 T cell receptor beta chains from one specimen sequenced in a study of T cell repertoires in cytomegalovirus infection (dated by TCRdb to the late 2010s). The treatment or condition label corresponds to: in vitro stimulation with specific CMV peptide epitopes to enrich CMV-specific T cells. The listed sequencing device is Illumina HiSeq 1500. TCRdb reworked the public reads: Q25 trimming with fastp, MiXCR clone assembly, productive beta chains retained. Here each entry gathers all rows of one CDR3 protein and keeps the most common genes and DNA. The sample yields over 250,000 distinct CDR3 sequences; roughly a fifth were counted once. Of the sample, about 21% is held by the ten largest clones. Their antigens are not known. Specimen: cultured PBMCs, collected from culture after CMV antigen stimulation. The receptor source for this set is a human donor in good health (CMV status not recorded). Some clones in this sample may be carry-over from other donors' samples.

This clonotype was seen many times. The rearrangement links TRBV6-2 or TRBV6-3 to TRBJ2-7, with TRBD2 identical over 9 bases. This CDR3 comprises 16 residues. V was clipped by 0 bases and J by 3 bases; unmatched bases: 6. Germline V gene data show CDR1 as MNHEY and CDR2 as SVGEGT. CDR3 residues: CASSYSVFSGSYEQYV. CDR3 nucleotides: TGTGCCAGCAGTTACTCGGTCTTTAGCGGGAGCTACGAGCAGTACGTC.

This clonotype came up a few times. J is TRBJ2-3 and V is TRBV28; perhaps TRBD1 as D (6 bases). Deletions cut 7 bases from V and 4 bases from J, with 21 bases between. This CDR3 comprises 16 residues. Germline V gene data show CDR1 as MDHEN and CDR2 as SYDVKM. This CDR3 is CASTLRRGTAADTQYF. The CDR3, as DNA: TGTGCCAGCACCCTGCGCAGGGGCACCGCCGCAGATACGCAGTATTTT.

The chain combines TRBV25-1 with TRBJ2-1, with 7 bases lining up with TRBD2. J lost 7 bases, V lost 1 base, and 7 bases had no gene match. In germline, CDR1 is MGHDK, CDR2 SYGVNS. This CDR3 is 15 amino acids long. The chain's CDR3 is CASSEWGGATNEQFF. CDR3 DNA sequence: TGTGCCAGCAGTGAATGGGGAGGGGCGACGAATGAGCAGTTCTTC. Using reference TRBV25-1 and TRBJ2-1 for the parts outside the CDR3, the full variable domain is EADIYQTPRYLVIGTGKKITLECSQTMGHDKMYWYQQDPGMELHLIHYSYGVNSTEKGDLSSESTVSRIRTEHFPLTLESARPSHTSQYLCASSEWGGATNEQFFGPGTRLTVL.

V usage is TRBV19 and J usage is TRBJ2-4; D is uncertain. Germline-derived CDR1 and CDR2 are LNHDA and SQIVND (reference sequence). CDR3 length: 16 amino acids. Trimming removed 3 bases from V and 3 bases from J, with 15 bases in between. In nucleotides, the CDR3 is TGTGCCAGTAGTATCCCCTGGGCCGTTCACAAAAACATTCAGTACTTC. It codes for CASSIPWAVHKNIQYF.